The 17 T cell receptor beta chains below come from one sample, sequenced in a study of blood T cell repertoires in COVID-19. The protocol was immunoSEQ multiplex PCR, while the TCRdb copy is restricted to in-frame clones and leaves out a portion. The table shows some 300,000 clones, with around 84% occurring only once. Material: PBMCs or T cells enriched from blood (not recorded which). Every receptor here comes from a man aged 25 to 45 who had recovered from COVID-19.

The gene calls are TRBV6-5 and TRBJ1-2; TRBD1 aligns across 7 bases. This CDR3 has 15 residues. From germline, CDR1 is MNHEY and CDR2 SVGAGI. V was clipped by 7 bases and J by 4 bases; unmatched bases: 12. CDR3 region: CASNKGQRPIYGYTF. Here the CDR3 DNA reads TGTGCCAGCAACAAGGGACAGCGGCCAATCTATGGCTACACCTTC.

The chain has TRBV24-1 and TRBJ2-7, with 9 nucleotides matching TRBD1. CDR1 and CDR2 (germline): KGHDR, SFDVKD. The length of the CDR3 is 15 residues. Unmatched junction bases numbered 9, after V lost 5 bases and J lost 5 bases. The CDR3 region is CATSAQDRGLHEQYF. CDR3 coding DNA: TGTGCCACCAGTGCCCAGGACAGGGGATTACACGAGCAGTACTTC.

This sequence joins TRBV5-1 and TRBJ2-5, with 9 bases aligning to TRBD2. CDR1 SGHRS and CDR2 YFSETQ come from the germline V gene. V lost 4 bases and J lost 1; bases outside the gene matches: 8. The CDR3 spans 16 residues. The chain's CDR3 is CASSPGVAGAQETQYF. The CDR3 coding sequence is TGCGCCAGCAGCCCTGGGGTAGCGGGAGCCCAAGAGACCCAGTACTTC.

This chain connects TRBV24-1 to TRBJ2-5; tentative D call: TRBD1 (6 bases). The CDR3 sequence is 16 residues long. Germline loops: CDR1 KGHDR, CDR2 SFDVKD. V was trimmed by 3 bases and J by 5 bases, leaving 18 bases between them. CDR3 amino acids: CATSDRGSRVGETQYF. The DNA of the CDR3 is TGTGCCACCAGTGATAGGGGGAGCAGGGTAGGGGAGACCCAGTACTTC.

This chain connects TRBV14 to TRBJ2-5; D gene ambiguous. The CDR3 covers 16 residues. Germline V gene data show CDR1 as SGHDN and CDR2 as FVKESK. Trimming took 3 bases from V and 5 from J, leaving 19 bases between them. DNA for the CDR3: TGTGCCAGCAGCCACTATCCTCCGATTGCAGCGGAGACCCAGTACTTC. Amino acids: CASSHYPPIAAETQYF.

The genes are TRBV3-1 (or the pseudogene TRBV3-2) and TRBJ2-2, with unresolved D. The CDR3 is 13 amino acids. Germline values: CDR1 LGHDT, CDR2 YNNKEL (reference sequence). Trimming took 1 base from V and 8 from J, leaving 8 bases between them. CDR3 amino acids: CASSQAVRGELFF. Written as DNA, the CDR3 is TGTGCCAGCAGCCAAGCCGTCAGGGGGGAGCTGTTTTTT.

The chain links TRBV11-2 to TRBJ1-1; D is perhaps TRBD1 (6 bases). This CDR3 has 15 amino acids. Germline loops: CDR1 SGHAT, CDR2 FQNNGV. V shed 2 bases and J shed 6 bases, with 16 bases lying between them. The CDR3 DNA is TGTGCCAGCAGCTTACCTTCTGGACAGCCGCCTGAAGCTTTCTTT. Translation gives CASSLPSGQPPEAFF.

This rearrangement joins TRBV7-9 to TRBJ2-5, with D possibly TRBD2 on 6 matching bases. This CDR3 is 15 amino acids long. Germline V gene data show CDR1 as SEHNR and CDR2 as FQNEAQ (reference sequence). V gave up 5 bases and J gave up 4 bases, with 17 bases separating them. As DNA, the CDR3 is TGTGCCAGCAGCAGAACCGGAGGGTGGCGAGAGACCCAGTACTTC. Translating gives CASSRTGGWRETQYF.

Regarding this clone: Other DNA sequences in this specimen translate into the identical CDR3. The chain joins TRBV19 to TRBJ1-1; D is undetermined. The V end was cut by 1 base, the J end by 5 bases, with 8 bases between. Germline V gene sequence: CDR1 LNHDA, CDR2 SQIVND (reference sequence). The CDR3 spans 13 residues. For the CDR3, the DNA is TGTGCCAGTAGTATAGCAGCGGGGACTGAAGCTTTCTTT. The encoded protein is CASSIAAGTEAFF. Based on the CDR3 plus reference TRBV19 and TRBJ1-1, the full variable domain is DGGITQSPKYLFRKEGQNVTLSCEQNLNHDAMYWYRQDPGQGLRLIYYSQIVNDFQKGDIAEGYSVSREKKESFPLTVTSAQKNPTAFYLCASSIAAGTEAFFGQGTRLTVV.

The rearrangement joins TRBV23-1 to TRBJ1-1; D gene ambiguous. TRBV23-1 is identified as an open reading frame with a role that is uncertain. Trimming removed 4 bases from V and 1 base from J, with 10 bases in between. The length of the CDR3 is 14 residues. Here the CDR3 reads CASSRCQENTEAFF. The CDR3 DNA sequence: TGCGCCAGCAGTCGGTGCCAGGAGAACACTGAAGCTTTCTTT.

This chain connects TRBV10-3 to TRBJ2-1; a weak D match, TRBD2 (6 bases). V lost 1 base and J 8 bases, leaving 9 bases between the germline ends. Looked up from germline, CDR1 is ENHRY and CDR2 is SYGVKD. The CDR3 extends over 13 amino acids. The CDR3: CAISELWGDEQFF. CDR3 nucleotide sequence: TGTGCCATCAGTGAGTTATGGGGGGATGAGCAGTTCTTC.

The rearrangement joins TRBV10-3 to TRBJ2-1; D might be TRBD1 (7 bases). Germline V gene data show CDR1 as ENHRY and CDR2 as SYGVKD. This CDR3 spans 18 amino acids. V gave up 1 base and J gave up 4 bases, with 20 bases separating them. The CDR3 DNA sequence: TGTGCCATCAGTGAGTGGGGGGACAGTCAGGAAGCTTACAATGAGCAGTTCTTC. Translated, it gives CAISEWGDSQEAYNEQFF.

The J gene is TRBJ2-7, the V gene TRBV6-5, with D perhaps matching TRBD2 (6 bases). There are 12 residues in the CDR3. V lost 11 bases and J 3 bases, leaving 14 bases between the germline ends. Per germline, CDR1 MNHEY and CDR2 SVGAGI. The DNA for the CDR3 is TGTGCCGCCGGGACTGCGTTCTACGAGCAGTACTTC. Translating it yields CAAGTAFYEQYF.

The chain joins TRBV6-4 to TRBJ1-6; D unresolved. The V end lost 1 base, the J end lost 7 bases, and 5 bases lay between the germline ends. CDR1 is MRHNA and CDR2 is SNTAGT in the germline V gene. The CDR3 spans 13 residues. The CDR3 coding sequence is TGTGCCAGCAGTGACTTAGTCAATTCACCCCTCCACTTT. Protein sequence: CASSDLVNSPLHF.

The V gene is TRBV10-3, the J gene TRBJ1-1; 7 nucleotides agree with TRBD1. CDR1 and CDR2 (germline): ENHRY, SYGVKD. V lost 4 bases and J lost 3; bases outside the gene matches: 8. This CDR3 is built from 15 residues. CDR3 coding DNA: TGTGCCATCAGTGGGGGCCGGGACAGCTACACTGAAGCTTTCTTT. It codes for CAISGGRDSYTEAFF.

This clone has a handful of counts. The CDR3: CASSDSGRGGNQPQHF. CDR3 nucleotide sequence: TGTGCCAGCTCGGACTCAGGGAGGGGGGGGAATCAGCCCCAGCATTTT. V is TRBV2 and J is TRBJ1-5, with a tentative D call TRBD1 (6 bases). The germline CDR1 and CDR2 sequences are SNHLY and FYNNEI. V dropped 8 bases and J dropped 4 bases, with 21 bases sitting between them. The CDR3 loop spans 16 amino acids.

Points on this clone: The sample contains more than one DNA sequence encoding this CDR3. The chain carries TRBV5-1 and TRBJ2-2, with a weak D call TRBD2 (5 bases). V lost 1 base and J 2 bases, leaving 12 bases between the germline ends. The germline V gene has CDR1 SGHRS and CDR2 YFSETQ. CDR3 length equals 16 residues. CDR3 nucleotides: TGCGCCAGCAGCTTGCTGGCAGGAGGTAACACCGGGGAGCTGTTTTTT. It translates to CASSLLAGGNTGELFF.